Listed here is a single T cell receptor beta chain. This record belongs to a study of blood T cell repertoires in COVID-19. Germline CDR1 LNHNV, CDR2 YYDKDF (reference sequence). The CDR3 has 16 residues. With V trimmed by 1 base and J by 6 bases, 8 bases remained unmatched. Sequencing used immunoSEQ multiplex PCR; TCRdb keeps in-frame clones, though not all of them. The sample yields more than 300,000 clones, roughly 86% seen once. The receptor's source is a woman in her seventies with COVID-19, enrolled during active disease. The sample taken for sequencing was peripheral blood. The chain carries TRBV15 and TRBJ1-2; 10 bases are a match to TRBD1. The CDR3 DNA reads TGTGCCACCAGCAGAGGGACAGGGGGTAATAATGATGGCTACACCTTC. Protein sequence: CATSRGTGGNNDGYTF.